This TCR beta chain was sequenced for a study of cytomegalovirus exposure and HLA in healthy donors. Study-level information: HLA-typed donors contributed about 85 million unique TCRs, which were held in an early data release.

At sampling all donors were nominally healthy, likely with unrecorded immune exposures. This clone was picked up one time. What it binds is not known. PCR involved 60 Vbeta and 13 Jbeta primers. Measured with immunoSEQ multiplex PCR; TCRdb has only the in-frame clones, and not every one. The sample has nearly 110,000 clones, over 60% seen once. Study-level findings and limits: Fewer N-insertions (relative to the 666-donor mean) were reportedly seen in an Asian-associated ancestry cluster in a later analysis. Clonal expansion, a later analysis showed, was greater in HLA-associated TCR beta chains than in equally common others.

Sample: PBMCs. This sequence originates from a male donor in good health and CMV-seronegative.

CDR3 nucleotide sequence: TGTGCCAGCAGCACAGGGACAGGGGCTTCCAATGAGCAGTTCTTC. Amino acids: CASSTGTGASNEQFF. The chain joins TRBV5-4 to TRBJ2-1; TRBD1 matches 10 bases. V was clipped by 4 bases and J by 6 bases; unmatched bases: 7. Germline CDR1 reads SGHNT; CDR2 reads YYREEE (reference sequence). This CDR3 region has 15 residues.